This T cell receptor beta chain was recorded in a study of cytomegalovirus exposure and HLA in healthy donors. Both 60 Vbeta primers and 13 Jbeta primers went into the PCR. The protocol was immunoSEQ multiplex PCR, while the TCRdb copy is restricted to in-frame clones and leaves out a portion. The sample includes some 100,000 clones, around three quarters of them seen just once. All the people who gave samples were healthy bone marrow donors. Each donor was nominally healthy when sampled (though unrecorded immune exposures were likely). The ends lost 6 bases at V and 6 bases at J; junction bases unmatched: 7. Germline CDR1 and CDR2: LNHDA and SQIVND (reference sequence). The CDR3 totals 13 residues.

The specimen sequenced was PBMCs. The source is a male donor in good health and CMV-seropositive. V and J are TRBV19 and TRBJ2-7; TRBD1 matches 8 bases. The CDR3 is CASSRQGHTEQYF. The CDR3 DNA sequence: TGTGCCAGTAGCCGACAGGGGCATACCGAGCAGTACTTC.